This TCR beta chain appears in the sequencing data of a study of CD8 T cells in Susac syndrome. Study observations and caveats: As the study acknowledged, the number of individuals in its TCR sequencing and HLA analysis was relatively small.

Of note for this clonotype: Its antigen is not known.

This CDR3 is built from 16 residues. V lost 7 bases to trimming and J lost 0 bases, with 19 bases between them. CDR1 SNHLY and CDR2 FYNNEI come from the germline V gene. A quantity of about 0.5 to 1 ug RNA underwent reverse transcription using random hexamers. MiXCR was run by TCRdb on the immunoSEQ multiplex PCR reads, yielding one entry per CDR3 protein. The sample gives a few hundred thousand distinct CDR3 sequences, 94% of which show up once; approximately 0.15% is in the top ten. Material for sequencing was CD4+ T cells from PBMCs. This receptor was identified in a human donor with Susac syndrome. The chain links TRBV2 to TRBJ2-7; D gene ambiguous. The CDR3, as DNA: TGTGCCAGCACTAGTCTGGCTAACTTGGGCTCCTACGAGCAGTACTTC. Protein sequence: CASTSLANLGSYEQYF. Looking up the rest from reference TRBV2 and TRBJ2-7 gives the full variable domain: EPEVTQTPSHQVTQMGQEVILRCVPISNHLYFYWYRQILGQKVEFLVSFYNNEISEKSEIFDDQFSVERPDGSNFTLKIRSTKLEDSAMYFCASTSLANLGSYEQYFGPGTRLTVT.